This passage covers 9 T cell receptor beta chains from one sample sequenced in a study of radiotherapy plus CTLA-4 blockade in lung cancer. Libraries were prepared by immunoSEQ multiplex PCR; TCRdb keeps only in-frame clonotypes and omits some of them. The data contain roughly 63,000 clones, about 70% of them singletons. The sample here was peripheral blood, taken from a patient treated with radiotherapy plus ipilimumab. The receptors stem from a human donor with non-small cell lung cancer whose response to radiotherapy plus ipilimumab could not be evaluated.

CDR3 coding DNA: TGTGCCAGCAGCCAAGTCCGGTACGAGCAGTACTTC. It codes for CASSQVRYEQYF. The rearrangement links TRBV14 to TRBJ2-7; D is uncertain. CDR1 SGHDN and CDR2 FVKESK come from the germline V gene. V shed 1 base and J shed 4 bases, with 5 bases lying between them. CDR3 size: 12 residues.

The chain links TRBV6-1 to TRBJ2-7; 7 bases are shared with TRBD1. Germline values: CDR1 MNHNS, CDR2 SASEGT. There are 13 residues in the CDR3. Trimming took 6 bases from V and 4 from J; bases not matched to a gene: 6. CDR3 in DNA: TGTGCCAGCAGAACGGGACAGAGATACGAGCAGTACTTC. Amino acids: CASRTGQRYEQYF.

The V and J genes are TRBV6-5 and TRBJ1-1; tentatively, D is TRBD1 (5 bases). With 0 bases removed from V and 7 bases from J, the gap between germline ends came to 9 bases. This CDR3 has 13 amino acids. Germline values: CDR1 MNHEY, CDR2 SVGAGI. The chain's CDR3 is CASSYSGGFEAFF. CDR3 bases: TGTGCCAGCAGTTACTCGGGGGGATTTGAAGCTTTCTTT.

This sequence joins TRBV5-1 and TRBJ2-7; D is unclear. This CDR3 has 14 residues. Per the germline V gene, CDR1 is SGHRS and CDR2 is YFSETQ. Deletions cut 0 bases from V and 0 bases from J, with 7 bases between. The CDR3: CASSLDGNSYEQYF. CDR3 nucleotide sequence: TGCGCCAGCAGCTTGGACGGTAACTCCTACGAGCAGTACTTC.

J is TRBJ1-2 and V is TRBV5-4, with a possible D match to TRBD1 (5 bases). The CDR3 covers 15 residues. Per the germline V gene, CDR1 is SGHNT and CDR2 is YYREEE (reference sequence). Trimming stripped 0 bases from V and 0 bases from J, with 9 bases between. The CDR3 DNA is TGTGCCAGCAGCTTGGCCGGGGGGTCTAACTATGGCTACACCTTC. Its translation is CASSLAGGSNYGYTF. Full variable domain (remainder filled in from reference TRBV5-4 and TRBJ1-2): ETGVTQSPTHLIKTRGQQVTLRCSSQSGHNTVSWYQQALGQGPQFIFQYYREEENGRGNFPPRFSGLQFPNYSSELNVNALELDDSALYLCASSLAGGSNYGYTFGSGTRLTVV.

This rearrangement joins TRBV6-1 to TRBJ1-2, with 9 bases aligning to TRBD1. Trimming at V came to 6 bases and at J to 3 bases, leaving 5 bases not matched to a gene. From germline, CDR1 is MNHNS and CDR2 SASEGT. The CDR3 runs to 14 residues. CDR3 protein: CASSTGGLHYGYTF. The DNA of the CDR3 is TGTGCCAGCAGCACAGGGGGCCTCCACTATGGCTACACCTTC.

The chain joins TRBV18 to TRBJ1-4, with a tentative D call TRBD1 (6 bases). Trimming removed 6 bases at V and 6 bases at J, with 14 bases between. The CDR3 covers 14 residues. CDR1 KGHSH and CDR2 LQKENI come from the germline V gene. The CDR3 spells CASSPNHRDEKLFF. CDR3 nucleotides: TGTGCCAGCTCCCCGAATCACAGGGATGAAAAACTGTTTTTT.

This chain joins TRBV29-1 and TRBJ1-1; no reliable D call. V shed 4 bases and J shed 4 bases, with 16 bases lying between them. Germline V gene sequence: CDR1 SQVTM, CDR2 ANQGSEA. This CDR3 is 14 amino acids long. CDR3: CSVVPSVLVTEAFF. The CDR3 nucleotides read TGCAGCGTTGTCCCGAGTGTGTTGGTCACTGAAGCTTTCTTT. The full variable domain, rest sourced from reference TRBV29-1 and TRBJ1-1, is SAVISQKPSRDICQRGTSLTIQCQVDSQVTMMFWYRQQPGQSLTLIATANQGSEATYESGFVIDKFPISRPNLTFSTLTVSNMSPEDSSIYLCSVVPSVLVTEAFFGQGTRLTVV.

The CDR3 protein is CATSRTGPPYGYTF. DNA of the CDR3: TGTGCCACCAGCAGGACAGGTCCCCCCTATGGCTACACCTTC. V usage is TRBV15 and J usage is TRBJ1-2; D possibly corresponds to TRBD1 (6 bases). Trimming removed 3 bases at V and 4 bases at J, with 12 bases between. Germline CDR1 LNHNV, CDR2 YYDKDF (reference sequence). There are 14 residues in the CDR3.